The 5 T cell receptor beta chains reported below all come from one sample, sequenced in a study of vaccination and CD4 T cells after COVID-19. Antigen specificity for these receptors is unknown. An Oncomine TCR Beta short-read assay was used to sequence the DNA from cultured CD4+ T cells. TCRdb called the PCR reads again in MiXCR, with one record for every CDR3 protein. The table lists about 16,000 distinct CDR3 sequences, approximately 72% of them singletons. The treatment was: approximately 9-day PBMC culture with coronavirus spike peptide pools or control peptides (ViraFEST assay). Source: CD4+ T cells from blood, cultured in vitro, taken after SARS-CoV-2 vaccination. The receptors here all came from a human donor who received a COVID-19 vaccine.

The chain carries TRBV2 and TRBJ1-1; D call uncertain. Germline-derived CDR1 and CDR2 are SNHLY and FYNNEI. The ends were cut back, 2 bases at V and 5 bases at J, with 15 bases in the middle. The CDR3 has 15 residues. This CDR3 is CASSEMPGVRTEAFF. The CDR3 DNA follows: TGTGCCAGCAGTGAAATGCCCGGGGTGAGGACTGAAGCTTTCTTT.

The chain joins TRBV7-2 to TRBJ1-5; D is unclear. CDR1 and CDR2 (germline): SGHTA, FQGNSA. The CDR3 has 15 amino acids. V shed 1 base and J shed 4 bases, with 11 bases lying between them. The CDR3 DNA is TGTGCCAGCAGCTTAGAATCGGGCCATAATCAGCCCCAGCATTTT. It yields the protein CASSLESGHNQPQHF.

J is TRBJ2-7 and V is TRBV20-1, with a possible D match to TRBD1 (6 bases). The germline V gene encodes CDR1 DFQATT and CDR2 SNEGSKA (reference sequence). This CDR3 is built from 12 residues. V was pared by 3 bases and J by 5 bases, with 11 bases between. CDR3 protein: CSARTGINEQYF. The DNA of the CDR3 is TGCAGTGCTAGGACAGGCATCAACGAGCAGTACTTC.

V is TRBV23-1 and J is TRBJ1-6; 7 bases are a match to TRBD1. TRBV23-1 is an ORF; its function is uncertain. Trimming removed 10 bases from V and 10 bases from J; junction bases left unmatched: 13. This CDR3 is 14 amino acids long. CDR3 in amino acids: CAIIGRQGGSPLHF. The CDR3 DNA follows: TGCGCCATCATAGGGAGACAGGGCGGATCACCCCTCCACTTT.

This chain joins TRBV18 and TRBJ1-1; perhaps TRBD1 as D (6 bases). V was trimmed by 3 bases and J by 5 bases, leaving 19 bases between them. CDR3 length: 16 residues. The germline gives CDR1 KGHSH, CDR2 LQKENI. CDR3 amino acids: CASSPLRLGASTEAFF. As DNA, the CDR3 is TGTGCCAGCTCACCCCTGAGGCTGGGGGCCAGTACTGAAGCTTTCTTT.